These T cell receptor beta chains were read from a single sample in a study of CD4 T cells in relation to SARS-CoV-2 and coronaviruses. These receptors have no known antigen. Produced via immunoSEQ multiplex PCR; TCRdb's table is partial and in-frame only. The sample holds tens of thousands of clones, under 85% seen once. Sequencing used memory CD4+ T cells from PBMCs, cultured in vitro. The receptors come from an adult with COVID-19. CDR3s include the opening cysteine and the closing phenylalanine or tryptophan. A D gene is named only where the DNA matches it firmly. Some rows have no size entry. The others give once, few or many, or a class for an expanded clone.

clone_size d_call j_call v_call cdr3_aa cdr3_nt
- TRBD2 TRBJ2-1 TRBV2 CASRKTSGNYNEQFF TGTGCCAGCCGGAAGACTAGCGGGAATTACAATGAGCAGTTCTTC
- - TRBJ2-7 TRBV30 CAWSVQGVRYEQYF TGTGCCTGGAGTGTACAAGGGGTTCGTTACGAGCAGTACTTC
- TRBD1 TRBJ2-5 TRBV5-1 CASSPWTGAMEETQYF TGCGCCAGCAGCCCATGGACAGGGGCTATGGAAGAGACCCAGTACTTC
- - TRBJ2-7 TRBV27 CASSLYRGSEQYF TGTGCCAGCAGTTTATATCGGGGGTCCGAGCAGTACTTC
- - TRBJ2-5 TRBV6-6 CASTGISGFGETQYF TGTGCCAGCACCGGAATCAGCGGGTTCGGGGAGACCCAGTACTTC
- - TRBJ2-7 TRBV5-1 CASSRQEWDEQYF TGCGCCAGCAGCCGACAGGAATGGGACGAGCAGTACTTC
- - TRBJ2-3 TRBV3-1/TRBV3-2 CASSQDISADTQYF TGTGCCAGCAGCCAAGACATTTCTGCAGATACGCAGTATTTT
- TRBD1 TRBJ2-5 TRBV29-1 CSGGQGTETQYF TGCAGCGGAGGACAGGGCACAGAGACCCAGTACTTC
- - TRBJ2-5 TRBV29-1 CSVDGGEETQYF TGCAGCGTTGACGGGGGAGAAGAGACCCAGTACTTC
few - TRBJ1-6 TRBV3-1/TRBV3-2 CASSQDVVGSPLHF TGTGCCAGCAGCCAAGATGTCGTAGGGTCACCCCTCCACTTT
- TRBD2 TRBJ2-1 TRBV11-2 CASSLAVRTSGYNEQFF TGTGCCAGCAGCTTAGCGGTGCGGACTAGCGGCTACAATGAGCAGTTCTTC
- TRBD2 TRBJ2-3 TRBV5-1 CASSLASGSVADTQYF TGCGCCAGCAGCTTGGCCAGCGGGAGTGTCGCAGATACGCAGTATTTT
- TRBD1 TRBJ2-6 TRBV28 CASSKGARSGSGANVLTF TGTGCCAGCAGTAAGGGGGCACGAAGTGGCTCTGGGGCCAACGTCCTGACTTTC
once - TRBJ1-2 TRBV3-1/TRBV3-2 CASSQDLGADGYTF TGTGCCAGCAGCCAAGATCTCGGGGCGGATGGCTACACCTTC
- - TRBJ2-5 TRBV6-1 CASSEGNQETQYF TGTGCCAGCAGTGAAGGGAACCAAGAGACCCAGTACTTC
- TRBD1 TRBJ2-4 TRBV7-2 CASTPGTGLLAKNIQYF TGTGCCAGCACGCCCGGGACAGGGCTTCTAGCCAAAAACATTCAGTACTTC
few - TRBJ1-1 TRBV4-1 CASSQAGTGVSTRAFF TGCGCCAGCAGCCAGGCTGGGACCGGCGTCTCCACTCGGGCTTTCTTT
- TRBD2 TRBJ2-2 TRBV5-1 CASSLVTGTSGRPMTGELFF TGCGCCAGCAGCTTGGTCACTGGGACTAGCGGGAGGCCCATGACCGGGGAGCTGTTTTTT
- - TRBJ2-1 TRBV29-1 CSVGPGAYNEQFF TGCAGCGTTGGCCCCGGGGCCTACAATGAGCAGTTCTTC
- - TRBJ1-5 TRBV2 CASSGGGSRGPQHF TGTGCCAGCAGTGGCGGAGGGAGCAGAGGGCCCCAGCATTTT
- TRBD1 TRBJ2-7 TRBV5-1 CASSLDRGLHEQYF TGCGCCAGCAGCTTAGACAGGGGGCTCCACGAGCAGTACTTC
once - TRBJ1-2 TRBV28 CASSLVRQGAIIGYTF TGTGCCAGCAGTTTAGTCCGGCAGGGAGCCATTATTGGCTACACCTTC
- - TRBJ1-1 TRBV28 CASSLVQGEAFF TGTGCCAGCAGTTTGGTACAGGGTGAAGCTTTCTTT
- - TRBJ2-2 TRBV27 CASSFWGSGPGELFF TGTGCCAGCAGTTTTTGGGGATCTGGGCCCGGGGAGCTGTTTTTT
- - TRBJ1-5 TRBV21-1 CASSKNRRQNQPQHF TGTGCCAGCAGCAAAAATCGGAGACAAAATCAGCCCCAGCATTTT
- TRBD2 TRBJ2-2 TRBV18 CASSPPRSGTGTGELFF TGTGCCAGCTCACCACCGAGGAGCGGGACGGGGACCGGGGAGCTGTTTTTT
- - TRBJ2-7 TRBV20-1 CSARVPYEQYF TGCAGTGCTAGAGTCCCCTACGAGCAGTACTTC
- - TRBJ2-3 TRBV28 CASSLGQGSDTQYF TGTGCCAGCAGTTTAGGTCAGGGGTCAGATACGCAGTATTTT
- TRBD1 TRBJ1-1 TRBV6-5 CASRSSGGDAEAFF TGTGCCAGCAGATCCTCAGGGGGGGACGCTGAAGCTTTCTTT
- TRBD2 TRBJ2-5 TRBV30 CAWSPGLAAQETQYF TGTGCCTGGAGCCCGGGACTAGCGGCGCAAGAGACCCAGTACTTC
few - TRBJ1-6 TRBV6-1 CASSEEEDSPLHF TGTGCCAGCAGTGAAGAAGAGGATTCACCCCTCCACTTT
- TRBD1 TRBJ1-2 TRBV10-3 CAISEVPARGDGYTF TGTGCCATCAGTGAAGTCCCCGCCAGGGGGGATGGCTACACCTTC
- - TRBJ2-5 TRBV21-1 CASSTKDRLGETQYF TGTGCCAGCAGCACAAAGGACAGGCTCGGAGAGACCCAGTACTTC
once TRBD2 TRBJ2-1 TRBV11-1 CASSLRLAGRNEQFF TGTGCCAGCAGCTTAAGGCTAGCGGGAAGGAATGAGCAGTTCTTC
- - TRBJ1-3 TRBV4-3 CASSQGVGSGNTIYF TGCGCCAGCAGCCAAGGGGTAGGATCTGGAAACACCATATATTTT
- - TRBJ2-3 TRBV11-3 CASSSGGTQYF TGTGCCAGCAGTTCTGGCGGTACGCAGTATTTT
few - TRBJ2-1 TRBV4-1 CASSQVSPAESSYNEQFF TGCGCCAGCAGCCAAGTAAGCCCAGCGGAGAGCTCCTACAATGAGCAGTTCTTC
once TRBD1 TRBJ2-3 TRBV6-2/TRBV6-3 CASSYSRRDRGADTQYF TGTGCCAGCAGTTACTCGAGAAGGGACAGGGGGGCAGATACGCAGTATTTT
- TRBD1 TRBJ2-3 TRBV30 CAWQGGTDTQYF TGTGCCTGGCAGGGGGGCACAGATACGCAGTATTTT
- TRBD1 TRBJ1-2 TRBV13 CASSIGQGQYGYTF TGTGCCAGCAGCATCGGACAGGGACAGTATGGCTACACCTTC
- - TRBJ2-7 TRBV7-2 CASSLVSSEQYF TGTGCCAGCAGCTTAGTTAGTTCCGAGCAGTACTTC
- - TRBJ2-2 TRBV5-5 CASSGAGELFF TGTGCCAGCAGCGGGGCCGGGGAGCTGTTTTTT
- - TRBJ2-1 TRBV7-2 CASSLGGWDEQFF TGTGCCAGCAGCTTAGGCGGGTGGGATGAGCAGTTCTTC
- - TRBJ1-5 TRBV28 CASSRINNQPQHF TGTGCCAGCAGCCGGATAAACAATCAGCCCCAGCATTTT
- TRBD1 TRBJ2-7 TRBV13 CASSPPRRGPPYEQYF TGTGCCAGCAGCCCCCCCCGCAGGGGGCCGCCTTACGAGCAGTACTTC
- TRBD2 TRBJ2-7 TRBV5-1 CASSQPGLAGGFSYEQYF TGCGCCAGCAGCCAGCCGGGACTAGCGGGAGGATTCTCCTACGAGCAGTACTTC
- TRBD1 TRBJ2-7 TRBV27 CASREDRVAYEQYF TGTGCCAGCAGAGAGGACAGGGTAGCCTACGAGCAGTACTTC
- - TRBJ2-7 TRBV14 CASSLSQVYEQYF TGTGCCAGCAGCCTATCCCAAGTCTACGAGCAGTACTTC